This TCR beta chain came from a study of patients and donors after allogeneic stem cell transplantation (dated by TCRdb to 2018 to 2021). The CDR3 contains 14 residues, cysteine and phenylalanine counted. Of the read, only the CDR3 DNA is kept; its 42 bases are in frame from base 1. V and J lose 3 bases and 5 bases, and a span of 11 bases separates them. This clonotype came up a few times. What antigen it recognizes has not been identified. Base qualities were left out, and no much larger clone turns up one base away. The library was made by RT-PCR. The instrument was a NextSeq 550. TCRdb ran its own pipeline on the public reads, namely fastp trimming at Q25 and MiXCR clone calling, and kept in-frame beta chains. Rows matching on CDR3 protein sequence are summarized as one entry with the most common DNA and genes. Here the sample has 70,000 or so distinct CDR3 sequences; about 26% occur a single time. The top ten constitute around 27% of the sample.

The TCR was taken from a human donor who was either an allogeneic HSCT recipient or a stem cell or donor lymphocyte infusion donor (not recorded which). It is not recorded whose cells these are; they may come from a transplant donor. The sample was blood, either unsorted or a sorted T cell fraction (not recorded which). The chain couples TRBV12-3 or TRBV12-4 to TRBJ1-5; no D gene is confidently identified. The DNA reads as follows: TGTGCCAGCAGTTTGCTTGGCGGCCATCAGCCCCAGCATTTT. This is translated as CASSLLGGHQPQHF.